This T cell receptor (beta chain) was sequenced in a study of cytomegalovirus exposure and HLA in healthy donors. Study conclusions and caveats: Analysis was carried out at a later point, and it linked a missense DCLRE1C variant to TCR beta V- and J-gene trimming. There were a few CMV-associated chains whose specificity for CMV antigens was confirmed in vitro.

Germline V CDR1 and CDR2: MDHEN, SYDVKM. Trimming at V came to 2 bases and at J to 0 bases, leaving 3 bases not matched to a gene. The CDR3 totals 15 residues. The PCR employed 60 Vbeta primers together with 13 Jbeta primers. The method was immunoSEQ multiplex PCR; TCRdb's version includes in-frame clones alone and lacks a portion of them. Of about 120,000 clones in the sample, under 80% are singletons; the top ten hold 30%. With regard to this clone: Its target is unknown. Other DNA sequences in the sample encode the same CDR3.

The sequence derives from a man in his 60s in good health and CMV-seropositive. The source material was PBMCs. The chain carries TRBV28 and TRBJ2-7; TRBD1 matches 8 bases. The CDR3: CASSLLGQGSYEQYF. The CDR3 DNA reads as TGTGCCAGCAGTTTACTCGGACAGGGCTCCTACGAGCAGTACTTC.